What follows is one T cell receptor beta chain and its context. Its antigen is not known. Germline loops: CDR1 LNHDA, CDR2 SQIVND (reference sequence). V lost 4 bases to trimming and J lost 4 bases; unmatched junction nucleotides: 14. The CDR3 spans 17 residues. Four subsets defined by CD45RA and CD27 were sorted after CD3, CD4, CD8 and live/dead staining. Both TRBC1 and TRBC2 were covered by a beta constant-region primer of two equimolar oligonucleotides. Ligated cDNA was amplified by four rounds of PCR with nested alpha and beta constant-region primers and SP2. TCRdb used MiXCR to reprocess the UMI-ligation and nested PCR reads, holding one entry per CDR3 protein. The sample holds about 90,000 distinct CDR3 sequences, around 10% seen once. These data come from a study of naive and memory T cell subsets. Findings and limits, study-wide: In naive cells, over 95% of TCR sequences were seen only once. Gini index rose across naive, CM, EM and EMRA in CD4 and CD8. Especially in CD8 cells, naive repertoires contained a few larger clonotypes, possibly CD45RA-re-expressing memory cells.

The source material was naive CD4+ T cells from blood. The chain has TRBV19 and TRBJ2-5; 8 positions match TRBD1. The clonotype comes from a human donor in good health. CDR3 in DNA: TGTGCCAGTAGTAAATCCCCCGGGCAGGGGGCGGGAGAGACCCAGTACTTC. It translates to CASSKSPGQGAGETQYF.